This TCR beta chain appears in the sequencing data of a study of graft-versus-host responses after intestinal transplantation. In regard to this clone: Its target is unknown. Other DNA sequences within the sample encode an identical CDR3.

Sequenced by immunoSEQ multiplex PCR; TCRdb stores in-frame clones only, minus some. The sample holds some 140,000 clones, approximately 91% seen once. CDR1 is MNHEY and CDR2 is SMNVEV in the germline V gene (reference sequence). The CDR3 length is 13 residues. The V and J ends lost 6 bases and 8 bases, in that order; junction bases with no gene match: 5. The sequenced sample was unstimulated CD4+ T cells sorted from spleen or lymph node cells, obtained before intestinal transplant. The receptor was isolated from a human donor who received an intestinal transplant. This chain connects TRBV27 to TRBJ1-4; TRBD1 matches at 8 bases. The CDR3 sequence is CASRGTGSEKLFF. In DNA, the CDR3 is TGTGCCAGCAGGGGGACAGGTAGCGAAAAACTGTTTTTT.